This TCR beta chain derives from a study of T cell responses to AZD1222 COVID-19 vaccine listed by TCRdb under 2021. With respect to the entire study: AZD1222 recipients given second doses at about 4 weeks or at about 12 weeks were pooled, since spike-specific TCR depth and breadth were not found to differ between the two schedules. Trial participants were enrolled into age subgroups of 18-55, 56-69 and 70-plus years, which contained roughly 150, 30 and 60 TCR-sequenced participants, respectively. A total of over 230 trial participants underwent TCR sequencing, of whom about 200 had received two doses of AZD1222 and around 25 had received two doses of the MenACWY control vaccine.

Here is what the overall study found, with its caveats: After two AZD1222 doses, both the breadth and the depth of spike-specific TCRs were significantly higher than at day 0 and than in MenACWY recipients. Conclusions about previously exposed vaccinees are limited, since just a handful of AZD1222 recipients were seropositive for SARS-CoV-2 at baseline. In the small 56-69-year group, the increase in depth fell short of significance, most likely because of low power. Vaccine-associated CD4 TCRs spanned the whole spike protein, with dominant responses in regions 160-218 and 743-854. Participants were mostly white British and included more females than males, and it was suggested by the authors that clonal diversity may have been underestimated. Reportedly, almost half of the unique spike-specific TCRs recognized epitopes lying outside the regions that are mutated in the B.1.351 and B.1.1.7 variants. Because no day 14 peak-response samples were available, the repertoires could be characterized only after the peak T cell response.

The CDR3 regions of human TCRbeta chains were analyzed by immunosequencing. Per the source publication's procedure: TCRs in the repertoires were compared against a reference library of SARS-CoV-2-specific TCRs that had been generated with the MIRA antigen-specificity platform. Breadth was defined as the fraction of unique TCRs that were SARS-CoV-2-associated, and depth was defined as the fraction of total T cells that were SARS-CoV-2-associated. Each spike-specific TCR was assigned to its reactive spike region and to a CD4 or CD8 class using the MIRA data. Log10-transformed breadth and depth values were compared by one-way ANOVA with Sidak's multiple comparisons tests. Held by TCRdb, this immuneACCESS table contains in-frame sequences only and omits some clones. Under half of the omission traces to an unresolved V gene where checked; the cause of the rest is unknown. V and J calls and clone size are as listed in that table; D and trimming were resolved from the DNA. The sample includes roughly 85,000 clones, with 70% to 90% observed a single time. Of the sample, roughly 7.5% falls within the top ten clones.

In the case of this clone: The antigen it recognizes is unknown. No much larger clonotype is one base removed from it; base qualities were not supplied.

The junction carries 17 bases between V and J, which are trimmed by 7 bases and 2 bases respectively. The germline V gene gives CDR1 as WSHSY and CDR2 as SAAADI. The CDR3 has 15 amino acids, counting the end cysteine and phenylalanine. Only CDR3 DNA is held: 45 bases, read in frame from base 1. This specimen's time point label, per the study, means: baseline before first vaccination. Samples from vaccinated people were obtained from the UK trials COV001 and COV002, which included a single-blind randomized controlled phase 2/3 trial of AZD1222 (ChAdOx1 nCoV-19) in healthy adults. Trial participant PBMC samples were collected at day 0 and day 28 after the second dose for TCRbeta chain sequencing.

The sequence links TRBV10-2 to TRBJ1-1; the D segment could be TRBD1, given 6 matching bases. The sequencing here drew on peripheral blood, taken on day 0 of AZD1222 vaccination. This sequence originates from an adult in good health. The sequenced DNA: TGCGCCAGCACCAAACCGGGACAAGTAAACACTGAAGCTTTCTTT. This gives the protein CASTKPGQVNTEAFF.